This T cell receptor beta chain is from a study of T cell responses to AZD1222 COVID-19 vaccine. Sequencing used immunoSEQ multiplex PCR; TCRdb keeps in-frame clones, though not all of them. The repertoire holds 70,000 to 100,000 clones, with approximately 83% as singletons. Overall study findings and caveats: Among spike-specific TCRs, nearly half reportedly target unmutated variant regions. Scientists sampled the repertoires only once the peak T cell response had passed.

The germline gives CDR1 MNHEY, CDR2 SVGEGT. V gave up 4 bases and J gave up 1 base; unmatched junction bases: 3. This CDR3 has 14 residues. This clone was counted once. Its specificity is not known. The TCR was taken from an adult who received the AZD1222 COVID-19 vaccine. The sequencing here drew on peripheral blood, taken 28 days after the second AZD1222 dose. The gene calls are TRBV6-2 or TRBV6-3 and TRBJ1-1; 7 bases line up with TRBD1. CDR3 sequence: CASSFGTANTEAFF. CDR3 DNA sequence: TGTGCCAGCAGTTTTGGGACAGCGAACACTGAAGCTTTCTTT.